The 4 T cell receptor beta chains presented below share a single source sample, sequenced in a study of glioma-infiltrating T cells. The iRepertoire nested amplicon-rescue multiplex PCR amplified TCR alpha and beta CDR3s from RNA. Via MiXCR, TCRdb re-called the multiplex PCR reads, giving one row per CDR3 protein. Altogether approximately 110,000 distinct CDR3 sequences are present, 20% to 25% being singletons, with the ten largest covering roughly 15%. The sequenced sample was glioma tissue, nonneoplastic brain tissue, or PBMCs (not recorded which). The receptors come from a human donor with low-grade glioma or glioblastoma, undergoing nonglioma brain surgery, or in good health (not recorded which).

This clonotype has ten or more counts. V is TRBV28 and J is TRBJ1-3, with D uncertain. In germline, CDR1 is MDHEN, CDR2 SYDVKM. Trimming removed 8 bases from V and 0 bases from J, with 11 bases in between. The CDR3 consists of 14 residues. In nucleotides, the CDR3 is TGTGCCAGCTCTTGGCCGAGCTCTGGAAACACCATATATTTT. Protein: CASSWPSSGNTIYF.

Many counts were recorded for this clonotype. The J gene is TRBJ1-2, the V gene TRBV28, with 9 bases matching TRBD1. Trimming cost V 5 bases and J 3 bases; bases outside gene matches: 7. In germline, CDR1 is MDHEN, CDR2 SYDVKM. The CDR3 has 15 residues. The CDR3 sequence: CASSLRDRADYGYTF. The CDR3 bases are TGTGCCAGCAGTCTCCGGGACAGGGCCGACTATGGCTACACCTTC.

At least ten counts were recorded for this clonotype. The chain recombines TRBV19 with TRBJ2-1; D could derive from TRBD1 or TRBD2 (5 bases each). Trimming stripped 5 bases from V and 8 bases from J, with 19 bases between. The V gene's germline CDR1 is LNHDA and CDR2 SQIVND (reference sequence). The CDR3 has 15 amino acids. The CDR3 reads CASSSPGSGPDEQFF. The CDR3 DNA reads as TGTGCCAGTAGTTCTCCAGGGAGTGGGCCGGATGAGCAGTTCTTC.

The table lists this clonotype with many counts. The chain is built from TRBV5-1 and TRBJ2-5; D remains ambiguous. This CDR3 is built from 16 residues. Germline V gene data show CDR1 as SGHRS and CDR2 as YFSETQ. The V end was cut by 7 bases, the J end by 4 bases, with 23 bases between. CDR3 sequence reads: CASFPNPIVGSETQYF. In nucleotides, the CDR3 is TGCGCCAGCTTCCCCAATCCCATCGTCGGCTCAGAGACCCAGTACTTC.